This TCR beta chain was sequenced in a study of blood T cells in healthy people across ages (dated by TCRdb to about 2015). Background for the entire study: In model experiments, template switching captured about one uniquely barcoded TCR beta cDNA molecule for every two T cells. The donors were divided into four age groups: young (average approximately 16 years), middle-aged (around 37), aged (about 56) and long-lived (more than 75). Two additional independent replicas of 1 million unique cDNA reads from the same blood draw were analyzed for two donors (one aged 18 to 29 and one aged 80 or older). Donors of different ages were randomly distributed across sequencing lanes to avoid experimental bias. To track age-related changes in TCR beta repertoire diversity, the study relied on deep sequencing normalized with unique cDNA molecular identifiers. The research as a whole found: Estimates of total diversity based on one million sequenced T cells were regarded as lower bounds and as underestimates. Because profiling used bulk unsorted PBMCs, naive and antigen-experienced compartments could not be compared conclusively. As age increased, observed TCR beta diversity per million T cells dropped in a roughly linear way, and a significant reduction was already evident by age approximately 40. There was a strong correlation between observed TCR beta diversity and the percentage of naive T cells measured by flow cytometry. Compared with the aged group, the long-lived group had more naive CD4+ T cells, fewer expanded clones and increased TCR diversity, a pattern suggesting age selection. Because the CMV infection status of the donors was unknown, age-related changes in expanded clonotypes may potentially have been confounded.

The CDR3 runs 16 amino acids, cysteine and phenylalanine included. The retained sequence is limited to the CDR3, 48 bases, with the frame set at the first base. Relative to germline, V is 1 base shorter and J is 0 bases shorter, with 15 bases between their ends. The germline V gene (reference sequence) specifies DFQATT as CDR1 and SNEGSKA as CDR2. The 39 donors, aged roughly 6 to 90 years, were systemically healthy Caucasian individuals from Russia. Each donor gave 8.5 to 10 milliliters of peripheral blood, collected into EDTA-treated Vacutainer tubes. Ficoll-Paque density-gradient centrifugation was used to isolate PBMCs, with at least 7 million per sample. Trizol reagent was used to extract total RNA from the PBMCs, yielding at least 5.5 micrograms per sample. For every donor, an aliquot of PBMCs went through flow cytometry to measure the percentages of naive CD45RAhigh/CD27high T cells. Worth noting for this clonotype: Its antigen remains unidentified. Within one base of it there is no much larger clone, and no base qualities were kept.

Library preparation employed 5' RACE. A second about 7 to 12 cycle PCR used a sample-barcoded 5' primer and a J-beta primer mix. Each TCR beta cDNA molecule received a unique molecular identifier from a template-switch 5' adaptor carrying 12 random nucleotides. Each sample yielded at least 3 million CDR3-containing paired-end reads. First-strand cDNA was synthesized from all RNA with the Mint cDNA synthesis kit, primed by a TRBC-specific oligonucleotide. All cDNA was treated with uracil-DNA glycosylase and then went through a first 18-cycle PCR with the universal primers M1SS and BC2_uni_R. The original pipeline was this. Normalization of each sample was performed by random selection of 1 million high-quality reads, each carrying a distinct molecular identifier. Instead of being binned into consensus sequences, reads that shared molecular identifiers were thrown out. MiTCR, set to a Q25 quality threshold and the strictest error-elimination algorithm, was used for CDR3 identification, clonotype clustering and error correction. A nonparametric unseen species model with Euler transformation was used to estimate lower-bound total TCR beta diversity. In-frame beta chains were kept once TCRdb had trimmed the public reads at Q25 with fastp and called clones with MiXCR. Rows with a matching CDR3 protein are joined into one entry that keeps the most common DNA and genes. The V and J calls were determined by TCRdb, not by the authors. The sample includes around 1,800,000 distinct CDR3 sequences, with about 39% observed a single time. Roughly 23% of the sample is taken by the ten largest.

The receptor was isolated from a human donor in good health. Material for sequencing was blood. This chain is built from TRBV20-1 and TRBJ2-5; the D call is possibly TRBD1 or TRBD2, each sharing 5 bases. Here is the DNA: TGCAGTGCTAGAGTACTAGGGACGGTCGACCAAGAGACCCAGTACTTC. Translated, it reads CSARVLGTVDQETQYF.